Shown below are 3 T cell receptor beta chains from a single sample sequenced in a study of response to subunit inactivated influenza vaccine. Each CDR3 protein gets one entry after TCRdb re-called the RT-PCR reads with MiXCR. The sample lists 500,000 to 600,000 distinct CDR3 sequences, over 9% occurring once. Separately, the same data were catalogued under a study of T cells expressing NK-cell markers. From that study: Synthesis of TCR beta cDNA relied on 5'RACE template switching carrying UMIs.

This specimen consisted of PBMCs from blood, obtained on the day of vaccination. Receptors originate from a man in his fifties who received an inactivated influenza vaccine.

This chain links TRBV10-3 with TRBJ2-7; D not certain. Germline V CDR1 and CDR2: ENHRY, SYGVKD. CDR3 length: 13 residues. Trimming left V 4 bases short and J 0 bases short, with 7 bases between. The CDR3 is CAISGLSSYEQYF. In nucleotides, the CDR3 is TGTGCCATCAGTGGCCTAAGCTCCTACGAGCAGTACTTC.

This clonotype occurred a few times. This sequence joins TRBV7-6 and TRBJ2-4; TRBD2 is a possible D gene (7 bases). In germline, CDR1 is SGHVS, CDR2 FNYEAQ. The CDR3 runs 16 residues. The V gene lost 5 bases and the J gene lost 7 bases, with 21 bases spanning the gap. The CDR3 nucleotides read TGTGCCAGCAGCCCCCTAGGGGGGGAGTTTTGGAACATTCAGTACTTC. It translates to CASSPLGGEFWNIQYF.

The V call is TRBV28, the J call TRBJ2-5; possible D gene TRBD2, 5 bases. Germline V gives CDR1 MDHEN, CDR2 SYDVKM. Trimming removed 4 bases from V and 6 bases from J, with 18 bases in between. This CDR3 is built from 15 residues. CDR3 sequence: CASSSPTSFYQTQYF. CDR3 nucleotide sequence: TGTGCCAGCAGTTCCCCAACTAGTTTCTATCAGACCCAGTACTTC.